These T cell receptor beta chains were read from a single sample in a study of breast tumors, draining lymph nodes, adjacent tissues. TCRdb itself ran the multiplex PCR reads through MiXCR, one entry per CDR3 protein. Altogether some 170,000 distinct CDR3 sequences are present, roughly 35% being singletons, with the ten largest covering less than 4%. The material sequenced was axillary lymph node tissue. These receptor sequences come from a female donor with breast cancer. Some clones in this sample may be carry-over from other donors' samples. Each CDR3 is given with its conserved first and last residue. The D gene is left open where the match is weak. Not all rows give a size; the values are once, few, many and, for expanded clones, a class.

J,D,V,size,DNA,CDR3
TRBJ1-1,-,TRBV30,-,TGTGCCTGGAGCGGGGGGGGGGATGCCGAAGCTTTCTTT,CAWSGGGDAEAFF
TRBJ2-3,-,TRBV29-1,once,TGCAGCGTTGGGGGGGTAGAGCAGTATTTT,CSVGGVEQYF
TRBJ2-7,-,TRBV28,few,TGTGCCAGCAGTACAACTATCGTTCGGGACTCGACTTACGAGCAGTACTTC,CASSTTIVRDSTYEQYF
TRBJ2-5,-,TRBV10-1,many,TGCGCCAGCAGTGGAACGGAGGGGGAGACCCAGTACTTC,CASSGTEGETQYF
TRBJ2-3,TRBD2,TRBV5-1,many,TGCGCCAGCAGTTCTAGCGGGCCAAGCACAGATACGCAGTATTTT,CASSSSGPSTDTQYF
TRBJ2-2,TRBD2,TRBV2,-,TGTACCAGCAGTTTGACTAGCGGGAGGGCCGCCGGGGAGCTGTTTTTC,CTSSLTSGRAAGELFF
TRBJ1-4,-,TRBV4-2,-,TGTGCCAGCAGCCAGCTAGCAACTAATGAAAAACTGTTTTTT,CASSQLATNEKLFF
TRBJ1-4,-,TRBV11-1,many,TGTGCCAGCAGCCCCGATGGGGGATCGGTTGGTGAAAAACTGTTTTTT,CASSPDGGSVGEKLFF
TRBJ2-2,-,TRBV12-3/TRBV12-4,-,TGTGCCAGCAGTTTAGTCCAGGAACGGGGGAAGCTGGTTTTT,CASSLVQERGKLVF
TRBJ2-1,-,TRBV24-1,many,TGTGCCACCTTGGGAACCGGGACAAAATCCTACAATGAGCAGTTCTTC,CATLGTGTKSYNEQFF
TRBJ1-5,-,TRBV27,many,TGTGCCAGCAGTCCGAGCCAGTATAAGCCCCAGCATTTT,CASSPSQYKPQHF
TRBJ2-3,-,TRBV7-8,many,TGTGCCAGCAGCTTTAGGACTGAGACAGATACGCAGTATTTT,CASSFRTETDTQYF
TRBJ2-3,-,TRBV2,many,TGTGCCAGCAGTGTATCCCGCAGCACAGATACGCAGTATTTT,CASSVSRSTDTQYF
TRBJ2-5,-,TRBV27,many,TGTGCCAGCGGTTCAGTGGACCAAGAGACCCAGTACTTC,CASGSVDQETQYF
TRBJ2-1,TRBD1,TRBV5-1,-,TGCGCCAGCAGCTGTGCCAGTACGACCCTAGGACAGGGGGCGCGGAATGAGCAGTTCTTC,CASSCASTTLGQGARNEQFF
TRBJ2-7,-,TRBV13,few,TGTGCCAGCAGCTTAAAAAGGCCCCCCTACGGGCAGTACTTC,CASSLKRPPYGQYF
TRBJ1-5,-,TRBV6-5,-,TGTGCCAGCAGCCCTCTGGGTAGCAGTCAGCCCCAGCATTTT,CASSPLGSSQPQHF
TRBJ1-3,-,TRBV12-3/TRBV12-4,few,TGTGCCAGCAGTTTCGGGGTCGGAAACACCATATATTTT,CASSFGVGNTIYF
TRBJ1-2,TRBD1,TRBV7-8,-,TGTGCCTTTTTAGGGACAGACTATGGCTACACCTTC,CAFLGTDYGYTF
TRBJ2-1,TRBD2,TRBV4-1,many,TGCGCCAGCAGCCCTATAGGGCGGGGGAATTACAATGAGCAGTTCTTC,CASSPIGRGNYNEQFF
TRBJ1-2,TRBD1,TRBV28,few,TGTGCCAGCAGTTTCCGGGACAGCGTGGCCTATGGCTACACCTTC,CASSFRDSVAYGYTF
TRBJ2-5,-,TRBV27,few,TGTGCCAGCAGAGGTAACCAAGAGACCCAGTACTTC,CASRGNQETQYF
TRBJ2-7,-,TRBV20-1,-,TGCGGCGCTAGAAGGGCTCGAGTATCGATCTACGAGCAGTACTTC,CGARRARVSIYEQYF
TRBJ1-5,-,TRBV27,many,TGTGCCAGCAGTATGCTTCAGGGAAATCAGCCCCAGCATTTT,CASSMLQGNQPQHF
TRBJ1-5,TRBD1,TRBV10-3,many,TGTGCCATCAGTGAGTCTGCGGGACAGAGTAGCAATCAGCCCCAGCATTTT,CAISESAGQSSNQPQHF
TRBJ1-3,-,TRBV6-2/TRBV6-3,many,TGTGCCAGCACCAAAGGGAGATCTGGAAACACCATATATTTT,CASTKGRSGNTIYF
TRBJ2-7,TRBD1,TRBV9,many,TGTGCCAGCAGCGCCCGGACAGGCGCCGCCGAGCAGTACTTC,CASSARTGAAEQYF
TRBJ1-3,TRBD1,TRBV20-1,-,TGCAGTGCCAGCAGGCCCACAGGGGTGTCGTATCAGGGATCTGGAAACACCATATATTTT,CSASRPTGVSYQGSGNTIYF
TRBJ2-7,-,TRBV6-6,many,TGTGCCAGCAGTCACTCGACACAGAGCTCCTACGAGCAGTACTTC,CASSHSTQSSYEQYF
TRBJ2-7,-,TRBV10-2,many,TGCGCCAGCAGCAACTACGAGCAGTACTTC,CASSNYEQYF
TRBJ2-1,-,TRBV7-9,many,TGTGCCAGCAGCTTGGGCGACAATTCCAATGAGCAGTTCTTC,CASSLGDNSNEQFF
TRBJ2-5,-,TRBV24-1,many,TGTGCCACCAGTGCCGTGGGCACCTACGGAGAGACCCAGTACTTC,CATSAVGTYGETQYF
TRBJ2-1,-,TRBV5-5,-,TGTGCCAGCAGCTTTGGGAGGACCTCCTACAATGAGCGGTTCTTC,CASSFGRTSYNERFF
TRBJ2-7,TRBD2,TRBV7-9,-,TGTGCCAGCAGCTTAGCAGGACTAGCGGTAAACGAGCAGTACTTC,CASSLAGLAVNEQYF
TRBJ2-7,-,TRBV20-1,many,TGCAGTGCTAGAGATCCGCAGGGGAGGACCTACGAGCAGTACTTC,CSARDPQGRTYEQYF
TRBJ1-2,-,TRBV12-3/TRBV12-4,many,TGTGCCAGCAGTTTACAGGGAAAGGGAGGCTACACCTTC,CASSLQGKGGYTF
TRBJ2-1,TRBD2,TRBV6-1,many,TGTGCCAGCACCCGACTAGCCGGTAGCTCCTACAATGAGCAGTTCTTC,CASTRLAGSSYNEQFF